What follows are 30 T cell receptor beta chains derived from one specimen sequenced in a study of HIV-infected children after antiretroviral therapy interruption. The treatment denotes: PENTA 11 planned treatment interruption arm or continuous ART arm. Unique molecular identifiers were included in an RNA-based 3' RACE TCR library. TCRdb called the 3' RACE reads again in MiXCR, with one record for every CDR3 protein. Of approximately 15,000 distinct CDR3 sequences in the sample, about 3.6% were seen once. The sequencing used CD45RO+ CD8+ T cells from PBMCs, pooled from several time points, collected from a donor given antiretroviral therapy, either interrupted or continuous. The subset denotes: memory CD8+ CD45RO+ CD45RA- T cells. The origin of the receptors is a pool of human donors with HIV.

This clonotype has a count of ten or more. The chain has TRBV5-1 and TRBJ2-7, with D perhaps matching TRBD1 (6 bases). The CDR3 has 18 residues. V shed 0 bases and J shed 6 bases, with 25 bases lying between them. Germline V lookup: CDR1 SGHRS, CDR2 YFSETQ. The CDR3 spells CASSLVPRDNLGDGEQYF. CDR3 nucleotide sequence: TGCGCCAGCAGCTTGGTCCCACGGGACAATTTAGGGGACGGCGAGCAGTACTTC.

This clonotype has at least ten counts. This chain connects TRBV20-1 to TRBJ2-1; D perhaps matches TRBD2 (6 bases). The germline CDR1 and CDR2 sequences are DFQATT and SNEGSKA (reference sequence). CDR3 length: 15 amino acids. V was cut by 1 base and J by 7 bases, with 17 bases left in between. DNA of the CDR3: TGCAGTGCTAGAGTCCCGGGAGTTCCTCGGAATGAGCAGTTCTTC. Translation gives CSARVPGVPRNEQFF.

This clonotype was detected ten times or more. The J gene is TRBJ1-1, the V gene TRBV7-9; possibly TRBD1 for D (6 bases). CDR1 is SEHNR, CDR2 FQNEAQ, per germline (reference sequence). The V end was cut by 3 bases, the J end by 7 bases, with 15 bases between. This CDR3 region has 14 residues. The CDR3 DNA reads TGTGCCAGCAGCTTCGAAGGGGGAAAGAGTGAAGCTTTCTTT. Translated: CASSFEGGKSEAFF.

This clonotype is classed as medium-sized. V gene TRBV9 combines with J gene TRBJ2-2; weak D call: TRBD1 (5 bases). CDR1 is SGDLS, CDR2 YYNGEE, per germline. The CDR3 sequence is 13 residues long. Trimming shortened V by 3 bases and J by 6 bases, and 9 bases separated the two germline ends. CDR3 sequence (DNA): TGTGCCAGCAGCGCGCAGGGTCCCGGGGAGCTGTTTTTT. This translates into CASSAQGPGELFF.

This clonotype was counted ten times or more. The J gene is TRBJ2-2, the V gene TRBV28; TRBD1 might be the D (5 bases). This CDR3 has 17 residues. Per the germline V gene, CDR1 is MDHEN and CDR2 is SYDVKM. Trimming cost V 6 bases and J 5 bases, with 22 bases left between them. The DNA of the CDR3 is TGTGCCAGCAGCTCCTTACGTTGGCAGGGTAGGACCGGGGAGCTGTTTTTT. Its protein is CASSSLRWQGRTGELFF.

The chain joins TRBV7-9 to TRBJ2-7; the D gene could be TRBD1 or TRBD2 (5 bases each). The CDR3 is 19 residues long. V was trimmed by 1 base and J by 6 bases, leaving 28 bases between them. CDR1 is SEHNR and CDR2 is FQNEAQ in the germline V gene (reference sequence). The CDR3 here is CASSLEWADPHWGYGEQYF. The DNA of the CDR3 is TGTGCCAGCAGCTTAGAGTGGGCCGACCCCCATTGGGGGTACGGCGAGCAGTACTTC.

This clonotype was seen at least ten times. The chain employs TRBV13 and TRBJ2-1; D gene ambiguous. The CDR3 totals 13 residues. CDR1 and CDR2 (germline): PRHDT, FYEKMQ (reference sequence). With 0 bases removed from V and 8 bases from J, the gap between germline ends came to 8 bases. The CDR3 DNA reads as TGTGCCAGCAGCTTAGGCCGCTGGGATGAGCAGTTCTTC. This gives the protein CASSLGRWDEQFF.

This clonotype was seen repeatedly, ten times or more. This chain links TRBV19 with TRBJ2-2, with TRBD2 as a possible D gene (7 bases). CDR3 length equals 14 residues. The germline V gene has CDR1 LNHDA and CDR2 SQIVND (reference sequence). Trimming stripped 11 bases from V and 3 bases from J, with 16 bases between. The CDR3 sequence is CAGKGGDHTGELFF. The CDR3 DNA sequence: TGTGCCGGGAAAGGGGGGGACCACACCGGGGAGCTGTTTTTT.

This clonotype was found many times. The CDR3 DNA reads as TGCGCCAGCAGGAGGTGGACAGGGAATGAAAAACTGTTTTTT. Amino acids: CASRRWTGNEKLFF. The chain is built from TRBV5-1 and TRBJ1-4, with TRBD1 identical over 8 bases. The V segment lost 5 bases and the J segment 5 bases; nucleotides outside the gene matches: 5. This CDR3 region has 14 residues. Germline values: CDR1 SGHRS, CDR2 YFSETQ.

This chain links TRBV28 with TRBJ2-3; D is ambiguous. The V gene's germline CDR1 is MDHEN and CDR2 SYDVKM. Trimming pared 2 bases from V and 0 bases from J, leaving 27 bases between. The CDR3 spans 21 residues. The CDR3 DNA is TGTGCCAGCAGTTTAAATATCGTAGGCTCTCTGAAAACGACTAGCACAGATACGCAGTATTTT. Translating it yields CASSLNIVGSLKTTSTDTQYF. Full variable domain (missing parts from reference TRBV28 and TRBJ2-3): DVKVTQSSRYLVKRTGEKVFLECVQDMDHENMFWYRQDPGLGLRLIYFSYDVKMKEKGDIPEGYSVSREKKERFSLILESASTNQTSMYLCASSLNIVGSLKTTSTDTQYFGPGTRLTVL.

In its sample, this clonotype ranks as medium-sized. The chain is built from TRBV4-1 and TRBJ2-1, with D unclear. CDR3 length equals 16 residues. The germline CDR1 and CDR2 sequences are MGHRA and YSYEKL. V was cut by 0 bases and J by 6 bases, with 15 bases left in between. DNA for the CDR3: TGCGCCAGCAGCCAAGACTCGACCCCCCCCCGCAATGAGCAGTTCTTC. This codes for CASSQDSTPPRNEQFF.

Sample share makes this clonotype medium-sized. This chain uses TRBV6-6 with TRBJ2-5; the D gene is possibly TRBD1 (6 bases). The CDR3 totals 16 residues. V was trimmed by 8 bases and J by 1 base, leaving 20 bases between them. Germline CDR1 is MNHNY and CDR2 is SVGAGI (reference sequence). In nucleotides, the CDR3 is TGTGCCAGCTTTACCGCCCCAGGGACACCCCAAGAGACCCAGTACTTC. Its protein is CASFTAPGTPQETQYF.

There are many counts of this clonotype. This sequence joins TRBV20-1 and TRBJ1-1; 7 bases are shared with TRBD1. Germline CDR1 is DFQATT and CDR2 is SNEGSKA (reference sequence). This CDR3 is 13 amino acids long. After removal of 5 bases from V and 2 bases from J, the junction contained 5 bases not matched to a gene. The DNA for the CDR3 is TGCAGTGCTGCAGGGGGGATCAACACTGAAGCTTTCTTT. As protein: CSAAGGINTEAFF.

This clonotype was found many times. The chain employs TRBV28 and TRBJ2-3; 10 positions agree with TRBD2. V lost 4 bases, J lost 4 bases, and 8 bases stayed unmatched. CDR1 and CDR2 from the germline V gene are MDHEN and SYDVKM. The CDR3 loop spans 16 amino acids. CDR3 sequence reads: CASSSGQAGGSDTQYF. DNA of the CDR3: TGTGCCAGCAGTTCGGGTCAAGCGGGGGGGTCAGATACGCAGTATTTT.

This clonotype was counted at least ten times. The rearrangement joins TRBV20-1 to TRBJ2-5; 9 nucleotides line up with TRBD2. Germline lookup yields CDR1 DFQATT and CDR2 SNEGSKA (reference sequence). The CDR3 is 12 residues long. Trimming at V came to 4 bases and at J to 7 bases, leaving 4 bases not matched to a gene. Here the CDR3 reads CSATSGEVTQYF. For the CDR3, the DNA is TGCAGTGCTACTAGCGGGGAGGTGACCCAGTACTTC.

This clonotype was counted a few times. The gene calls are TRBV29-1 and TRBJ2-3, with 9 bases that match TRBD2. The CDR3 is made up of 16 amino acids. Germline-derived CDR1 and CDR2 are SQVTM and ANQGSEA. V was clipped by 2 bases and J by 6 bases; unmatched bases: 12. CDR3 region: CSVETRAGGPRDTQYF. For the CDR3, the DNA is TGCAGCGTTGAAACACGGGCGGGGGGGCCGCGTGATACGCAGTATTTT.

The table lists this clonotype with many counts. The chain recombines TRBV6-5 with TRBJ1-6; 8 nucleotides match TRBD1. Germline V gives CDR1 MNHEY, CDR2 SVGAGI. The length of the CDR3 is 14 residues. V lost 6 bases and J lost 4; bases outside the gene matches: 2. The CDR3 sequence: CASRGQDYNSPLHF. For the CDR3, the DNA is TGTGCCAGCAGGGGACAGGATTATAATTCACCCCTCCACTTT.

This clonotype has a count of ten or more. The chain carries TRBV25-1 and TRBJ1-1; D ambiguous. Germline CDR1 and CDR2: MGHDK and SYGVNS. V lost 4 bases and J 3 bases, leaving 18 bases between the germline ends. This CDR3 is 16 amino acids long. CDR3 sequence reads: CASSALGGGYDTEAFF. DNA for the CDR3: TGTGCCAGCAGTGCCTTAGGAGGAGGGTATGACACTGAAGCTTTCTTT. Combining the CDR3 with reference TRBV25-1 and TRBJ1-1 gives the whole variable domain EADIYQTPRYLVIGTGKKITLECSQTMGHDKMYWYQQDPGMELHLIHYSYGVNSTEKGDLSSESTVSRIRTEHFPLTLESARPSHTSQYLCASSALGGGYDTEAFFGQGTRLTVV.

This clonotype was recorded at least ten times. Its ends do not fully match the called genes, so a read error is possible. The chain recombines TRBV23-1 with TRBJ1-5; D not resolved. TRBV23-1 is annotated as an ORF whose role is uncertain. The CDR3 sequence is 11 residues long. The CDR3 DNA reads TGCGCCAGCAGTCGAGGATCGGAGAGATATTTT. Translated: CASSRGSERYF.

Details on this clonotype: It may be a read error: a sequence one base away is much more abundant. The chain joins TRBV6-2 or TRBV6-3 to TRBJ1-5; TRBD1 agrees at 8 bases. With 4 bases clipped from V and 6 bases from J, the junction kept 11 bases outside the gene matches. Germline V gene sequence: CDR1 MNHEY, CDR2 SVGEGT. The CDR3 length is 16 residues. The CDR3 loop reads CASSLDTRGLIQPQHF. The CDR3 DNA follows: TGTGCCAGCAGTTTAGATACCAGGGGGCTCATTCAGCCCCAGCATTTT.

This clonotype has at least ten counts. The genes are TRBV11-2 and TRBJ2-2, with a possible D match to TRBD2 (5 bases). The CDR3 length is 16 residues. The germline V gene has CDR1 SGHAT and CDR2 FQNNGV. V lost 1 base, J lost 8 bases, and 17 bases lay in between. CDR3 amino acids: CASSLVGLDRGGELFF. The CDR3 nucleotides read TGTGCCAGCAGCTTAGTAGGACTCGACCGGGGAGGGGAGCTGTTTTTT.

This clonotype qualifies as medium-sized. The chain employs TRBV7-9 and TRBJ2-1, with 9 bases identical to TRBD2. Germline V lookup: CDR1 SEHNR, CDR2 FQNEAQ (reference sequence). The CDR3 runs 13 residues. Trimming cost V 8 bases and J 5 bases; bases outside gene matches: 4. In DNA form, the CDR3 reads TGTGCCAGCCTTCCTAGCGGGGACAATGAGCAGTTCTTC. This codes for CASLPSGDNEQFF.

The V and J genes are TRBV2 and TRBJ2-7, with D perhaps matching TRBD1 or TRBD2 (5 bases each). The germline V and J ends were trimmed by 8 bases and 6 bases, with 14 bases remaining between them. CDR3 length: 12 residues. Germline loops: CDR1 SNHLY, CDR2 FYNNEI. CDR3 nucleotides: TGTGCCAGCCTGGGGGTTGGGATCGAGCAGTACTTC. Translation gives CASLGVGIEQYF.

This clonotype was observed at least ten times. The genes are TRBV3-1 and TRBJ2-3, with no clear D. The CDR3 runs 14 residues. The V gene lost 1 base and the J gene lost 4 bases, with 9 bases spanning the gap. Germline CDR1 and CDR2: LGHDT and YNNKEL (reference sequence). CDR3 loop: CASSQVWVADTQYF. CDR3 coding DNA: TGTGCCAGCAGCCAAGTGTGGGTAGCAGATACGCAGTATTTT.

This clonotype came up many times. The chain has TRBV10-3 and TRBJ2-1; no clear D gene. Germline assignment: CDR1 ENHRY and CDR2 SYGVKD. CDR3 length: 14 amino acids. Deletions cut 2 bases from V and 4 bases from J, with 9 bases between. CDR3: CAISEAVEYNEQFF. The CDR3 coding sequence is TGTGCCATCAGTGAGGCAGTGGAGTACAATGAGCAGTTCTTC.

This clonotype was observed a few times. The V call is TRBV10-3, the J call TRBJ1-2, with unresolved D. The V gene's germline CDR1 is ENHRY and CDR2 SYGVKD. The CDR3 is 15 amino acids. Trimming shortened V by 0 bases and J by 8 bases, and 16 bases separated the two germline ends. The CDR3 protein is CAISESGIPYDGYTF. CDR3 nucleotides: TGTGCCATCAGTGAGTCAGGGATCCCCTACGACGGCTACACCTTC.

Points on this clonotype: A clone one base away is much larger, so this may be a read error. The chain combines TRBV4-1 with TRBJ1-6; 9 nucleotides agree with TRBD1. The CDR3 totals 17 residues. CDR1 is MGHRA and CDR2 is YSYEKL in the germline V gene. CDR3 loop: CAISLDWGQGFVSPLHF. As DNA, the CDR3 is TGCGCCATCAGCCTCGACTGGGGACAGGGTTTCGTCTCACCCCTCCACTTT.

The sample holds many counts of this clonotype. The V gene is TRBV5-1, the J gene TRBJ2-3, with D uncertain. Germline CDR1 is SGHRS and CDR2 is YFSETQ. V shed 4 bases and J shed 0 bases, with 6 bases lying between them. This CDR3 has 13 residues. CDR3 DNA: TGCGCCAGCAGCACTTGGAGCACAGATACGCAGTATTTT. It is translated as CASSTWSTDTQYF.

The CDR3 region is CASQAGTPYNEQFF. The CDR3 DNA reads as TGTGCCAGCCAGGCCGGGACACCTTACAATGAGCAGTTCTTC. This rearrangement joins TRBV12-3 or TRBV12-4 to TRBJ2-1; TRBD1 is a possible D gene (6 bases). V was cut by 8 bases and J by 4 bases, with 15 bases left in between. This CDR3 has 14 residues.

This clonotype has a count of ten or more. This chain joins TRBV6-1 and TRBJ2-2; 7 bases match TRBD1. After removal of 4 bases from V and 3 bases from J, the junction contained 2 bases not matched to a gene. CDR1 and CDR2 from the germline V gene are MNHNS and SASEGT. CDR3 length: 14 amino acids. This CDR3 is CASSGQGDTGELFF. The CDR3 coding sequence is TGTGCCAGCAGTGGACAGGGCGACACCGGGGAGCTGTTTTTT.